The subject of this entry is one TCR beta chain. Sequencing used immunoSEQ multiplex PCR; TCRdb keeps in-frame clones, though not all of them. The sample holds 110,000 to 150,000 clones, 88% seen once. The entry originates in a study of blood T cell repertoires in COVID-19. The source of this sequence is a woman between 45 and 60 years old with acute or convalescent COVID-19. Sequencing was done on a sample of peripheral blood.

CDR3 sequence: CATRATPGGGETEAFF. The DNA for the CDR3 is TGTGCCACCAGGGCAACTCCAGGGGGCGGCGAGACTGAAGCTTTCTTT. The chain employs TRBV24-1 and TRBJ1-1; 8 bases align to TRBD1. The CDR3 is 16 residues long. Germline-derived CDR1 and CDR2 are KGHDR and SFDVKD. V lost 7 bases, J lost 5 bases, and 14 bases stayed unmatched.